One and the same sample provided the 24 T cell receptor beta chains below, sequenced in a study of control samples from healthy donors and cancer patients (dated by TCRdb to between 2020 and 2021). Receptors were amplified or captured by the immunoSEQ multiplex PCR assay. This immuneACCESS table, as held by TCRdb, lists in-frame sequences with V and J called but not all clones. Of the missing ones, under half trace to an unresolved V gene in checked studies; the others have no known cause. The sample table shows tens of thousands of clones, and approximately 90% are seen once. The leading ten clones occupy 10% to 15% of the sample. Sample: PBMCs. The receptors were gathered from a man aged 45-65 years with lung cancer.

The chain recombines TRBV6-5 with TRBJ2-7; 9 bases line up with TRBD1. Germline CDR1 MNHEY, CDR2 SVGAGI. The CDR3 has 13 residues. Trimming cost V 7 bases and J 5 bases; bases outside gene matches: 6. As DNA, the CDR3 is TGTGCCAGCACCCTTTGGGACAGGGACGAGCAGTACTTC. This gives the protein CASTLWDRDEQYF.

This chain joins TRBV14 and TRBJ2-7; 12 nucleotides align to TRBD1. The CDR3 is made up of 19 amino acids. V shed 2 bases, J shed 2 bases, and the junction held 13 bases outside the gene matches. Germline CDR1 and CDR2: SGHDN and FVKESK. As DNA, the CDR3 is TGTGCCAGCAGCCAACTCCGGTGGGACAGGGGGCCTTTGACCTACGAGCAGTACTTC. Translating it yields CASSQLRWDRGPLTYEQYF.

This rearrangement joins TRBV7-9 to TRBJ2-1; 14 bases align to TRBD2. CDR3 size: 16 residues. Unmatched junction bases numbered 5, after V lost 4 bases and J lost 6 bases. Germline values: CDR1 SEHNR, CDR2 FQNEAQ (reference sequence). The CDR3 region is CASSSAGLAGVNEQFF. The CDR3 coding sequence is TGTGCCAGCAGCTCTGCGGGACTAGCGGGGGTCAATGAGCAGTTCTTC.

This chain joins TRBV7-9 and TRBJ2-5; a possible D gene is TRBD1 (6 bases). V lost 5 bases to trimming and J lost 5 bases, with 21 bases between them. This CDR3 has 16 residues. The germline CDR1 and CDR2 sequences are SEHNR and FQNEAQ (reference sequence). CDR3 sequence: CASSRIDAGTRETQYF. The CDR3 DNA reads TGTGCCAGCAGCCGAATTGATGCCGGGACAAGGGAGACCCAGTACTTC.

The table lists this clone with a count of one. The chain links TRBV19 to TRBJ1-2; no reliable D call. Germline V gene sequence: CDR1 LNHDA, CDR2 SQIVND (reference sequence). Trimming stripped 1 base from V and 1 base from J, with 10 bases between. This CDR3 spans 15 amino acids. The CDR3 loop is CASSIGDTVNYGYTF. The CDR3, as DNA: TGTGCCAGTAGTATAGGAGATACAGTTAACTATGGCTACACCTTC.

This clone was seen a single time. The chain is built from TRBV5-1 and TRBJ1-2; the D is unclear. V was shortened by 0 bases and J by 8 bases, with 20 bases between the two germline ends. The CDR3 consists of 16 residues. Germline CDR1 is SGHRS and CDR2 is YFSETQ. In nucleotides, the CDR3 is TGCGCCAGCAGCTTGGGGGATGTCGGGATGAATAAGGGCTACACCTTC. Its protein product is CASSLGDVGMNKGYTF.

CDR3 nucleotides: TGTGCCAGCAGTTACCCCAGACAGTTCCAAGCTTTCTTT. It encodes CASSYPRQFQAFF. The chain carries TRBV6-2 or TRBV6-3 and TRBJ1-1; D may be TRBD1 (5 bases). V was shortened by 2 bases and J by 9 bases, with 13 bases between the two germline ends. The CDR3 runs 13 residues. CDR1 and CDR2 (germline): MNHEY, SVGEGT.

This chain's CDR3 is CASSELTTPGYGYTF. CDR3 DNA: TGTGCCAGCAGTGAACTAACGACTCCGGGCTATGGCTACACCTTC. The chain employs TRBV2 and TRBJ1-2, with D uncertain. The CDR3 totals 15 residues. Germline CDR1 reads SNHLY; CDR2 reads FYNNEI. V dropped 2 bases and J dropped 4 bases, with 14 bases sitting between them.

This chain links TRBV24-1 with TRBJ2-1; D unresolved. CDR1 and CDR2 from the germline V gene are KGHDR and SFDVKD. CDR3 length: 11 residues. V was trimmed by 9 bases and J by 7 bases, leaving 9 bases between them. CDR3 in amino acids: CATGILNEQFF. CDR3 bases: TGTGCCACCGGAATTTTGAATGAGCAGTTCTTC.

The genes are TRBV28 and TRBJ2-1; no clear D gene. V was shortened by 6 bases and J by 8 bases, with 14 bases between the two germline ends. Germline assignment: CDR1 MDHEN and CDR2 SYDVKM. This CDR3 contains 13 residues. CDR3 DNA sequence: TGTGCCAGCAGCCAAAATGCGAATGATGAGCAGTTCTTC. It codes for CASSQNANDEQFF.

This clone was seen only once. The rearrangement joins TRBV18 to TRBJ2-3; 9 nucleotides match TRBD2. V gave up 9 bases and J gave up 7 bases; unmatched junction bases: 14. Germline V lookup: CDR1 KGHSH, CDR2 LQKENI. CDR3 size: 15 residues. The CDR3, as DNA: TGTGCCAGTTCGGGCGGCGGGGGGGCCGAAAATACGCAGTATTTT. Encoded protein: CASSGGGGAENTQYF.

The chain uses TRBV6-5 and TRBJ1-5; a weak D match, TRBD1 (6 bases). The CDR3 runs to 14 residues. V was clipped by 6 bases and J by 5 bases, with 14 bases between them. Germline V gene data show CDR1 as MNHEY and CDR2 as SVGAGI. CDR3 residues: CASSTTGLDQPQHF. The CDR3 nucleotides read TGTGCCAGCAGCACTACAGGGCTAGATCAGCCCCAGCATTTT.

The chain employs TRBV7-9 and TRBJ1-6; D possibly corresponds to TRBD1 (6 bases). The CDR3 is 16 amino acids. Trimming shortened V by 5 bases and J by 7 bases, and 18 bases separated the two germline ends. Germline values: CDR1 SEHNR, CDR2 FQNEAQ (reference sequence). The CDR3 loop is CASSIFSGAVNSPLHF. CDR3 nucleotide sequence: TGTGCCAGCAGCATCTTTTCAGGGGCCGTCAATTCACCCCTCCACTTT. Filled out from reference TRBV7-9 and TRBJ1-6, the complete variable domain reads DTGVSQNPRHKITKRGQNVTFRCDPISEHNRLYWYRQTLGQGPEFLTYFQNEAQLEKSRLLSDRFSAERPKGSFSTLEIQRTEQGDSAMYLCASSIFSGAVNSPLHFGNGTRLTVT.

The chain is built from TRBV19 and TRBJ1-3; the D gene is possibly TRBD1 (5 bases). The CDR3 runs 13 residues. Trimming took off 7 bases at V and 2 bases at J, with 9 bases between the two ends. The germline V gene has CDR1 LNHDA and CDR2 SQIVND (reference sequence). In DNA, the CDR3 is TGTGCCAGTAATAGGGGCCCTGGAAACACCATATATTTT. Protein product: CASNRGPGNTIYF.

The chain recombines TRBV15 with TRBJ2-2; D is undetermined. The CDR3 covers 16 residues. Trimming cost V 1 base and J 0 bases, with 9 bases left between them. CDR1 is LNHNV and CDR2 is YYDKDF in the germline V gene (reference sequence). CDR3 nucleotide sequence: TGTGCCACCAGCAGAGGGGGAATATCGAACACCGGGGAGCTGTTTTTT. Translating gives CATSRGGISNTGELFF.

The V call is TRBV6-4, the J call TRBJ2-1; D is ambiguous. The germline V gene encodes CDR1 MRHNA and CDR2 SNTAGT. V was trimmed by 3 bases and J by 4 bases, leaving 7 bases between them. CDR3 length: 13 residues. CDR3 sequence reads: CASSENLYNEQFF. The CDR3 bases are TGTGCCAGCAGTGAAAACTTATACAATGAGCAGTTCTTC.

The chain employs TRBV5-1 and TRBJ2-3; the match to TRBD2 covers 7 bases. CDR3 length: 16 residues. Germline lookup yields CDR1 SGHRS and CDR2 YFSETQ. The V and J ends lost 0 bases and 1 base, in that order; junction bases with no gene match: 5. In DNA form, the CDR3 reads TGCGCCAGCAGCTTGGGTTGGGGACTACGCACAGATACGCAGTATTTT. It specifies CASSLGWGLRTDTQYF.

This clone was observed a few times. V usage is TRBV18 and J usage is TRBJ1-3, with TRBD1 identical over 7 bases. CDR1 and CDR2 (germline): KGHSH, LQKENI. V shed 6 bases, J shed 0 bases, and the junction held 5 bases outside the gene matches. CDR3 length: 15 amino acids. The CDR3 here is CASSGDSTSGNTIYF. CDR3 in DNA: TGTGCCAGCTCGGGGGACAGCACCTCTGGAAACACCATATATTTT.

The chain joins TRBV19 to TRBJ2-2; tentatively, D is TRBD2 (6 bases). Germline CDR1 and CDR2: LNHDA and SQIVND (reference sequence). V lost 3 bases, J lost 6 bases, and 11 bases lay in between. This CDR3 has 14 amino acids. CDR3 amino acids: CASSISSAAGELFF. The DNA of the CDR3 is TGTGCCAGTAGTATCTCTAGCGCGGCCGGGGAGCTGTTTTTT.

The genes are TRBV27 and TRBJ1-2; 8 bases are a match to TRBD1. With 6 bases clipped from V and 8 bases from J, the junction kept 17 bases outside the gene matches. Germline V CDR1 and CDR2: MNHEY, SMNVEV (reference sequence). CDR3 length equals 16 residues. The DNA of the CDR3 is TGTGCCAGCAGAACCTTCGTGGGACAGGCCTTCAGAGGCTACACCTTC. Its protein product is CASRTFVGQAFRGYTF.

V is TRBV9 and J is TRBJ2-2; D gene ambiguous. Germline V gives CDR1 SGDLS, CDR2 YYNGEE. This CDR3 spans 17 amino acids. The V end was cut by 3 bases, the J end by 0 bases, with 15 bases between. The CDR3 sequence: CASSGNLNSTNTGELFF. CDR3 DNA sequence: TGTGCCAGCAGCGGAAACTTAAATTCTACGAACACCGGGGAGCTGTTTTTT.

The CDR3: CASSSLGLAISYTF. The CDR3 DNA reads as TGTGCCAGCAGCTCCCTCGGGTTAGCTATTAGCTACACCTTC. The chain recombines TRBV7-2 with TRBJ1-2; no reliable D call. The germline CDR1 and CDR2 sequences are SGHTA and FQGNSA. This CDR3 is 14 amino acids long. V shed 4 bases and J shed 9 bases, with 18 bases lying between them.

The genes are TRBV7-2 and TRBJ1-3, with TRBD1 as a possible D gene (6 bases). Deletions cut 1 base from V and 2 bases from J, with 9 bases between. Germline loops: CDR1 SGHTA, CDR2 FQGNSA. CDR3 length: 15 residues. CDR3 loop: CASSLDQGTGNTIYF. The CDR3 DNA reads TGTGCCAGCAGCTTAGATCAGGGGACTGGAAACACCATATATTTT.

The V gene is TRBV5-5, the J gene TRBJ2-7, with 10 nucleotides matching TRBD2. J lost 2 bases, V lost 4 bases, and 9 bases had no gene match. Per germline, CDR1 SGHKS and CDR2 YYEKEE (reference sequence). The CDR3 is made up of 16 amino acids. The CDR3 DNA follows: TGTGCCAGCAGCCTCACTAGCGGGGAGGGAACCTACGAGCAGTACTTC. Residues: CASSLTSGEGTYEQYF.